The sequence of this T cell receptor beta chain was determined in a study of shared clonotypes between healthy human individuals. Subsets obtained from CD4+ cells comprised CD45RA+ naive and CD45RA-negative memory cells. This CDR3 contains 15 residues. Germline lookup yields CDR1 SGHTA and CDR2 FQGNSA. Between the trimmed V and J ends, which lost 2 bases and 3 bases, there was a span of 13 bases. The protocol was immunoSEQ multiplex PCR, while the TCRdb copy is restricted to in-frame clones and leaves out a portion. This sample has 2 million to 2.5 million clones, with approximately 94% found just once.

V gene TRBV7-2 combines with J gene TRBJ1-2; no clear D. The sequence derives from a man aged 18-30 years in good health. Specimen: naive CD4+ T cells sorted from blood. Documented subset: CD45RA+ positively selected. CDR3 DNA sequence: TGTGCCAGCAGCTTATTCCCAACACTGGACTATGGCTACACCTTC. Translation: CASSLFPTLDYGYTF.